Listed below are T cell receptor beta chains from one sample, sequenced in a study of Graves' ophthalmopathy and Graves' hyperthyroidism. TCRdb re-analysed the multiplex PCR reads in MiXCR, keeping a single row per CDR3 protein. The sample has 200,000 to 250,000 distinct CDR3 sequences, under 30% seen once. Material: peripheral blood. Receptors were obtained from a middle-aged man with Graves' ophthalmopathy. Each CDR3 is given with its conserved first and last residue. D genes are given only for firm matches. Expanded clones get a size class; other rows say once, few or many, or leave the size out.

cdr3_nt	cdr3_aa	d_call	v_call	j_call	clone_size
TGTGCCAGCAGTGGGCCGTCGTTTAGGGTTAAGGGGTCACCCCTCCACTTT	CASSGPSFRVKGSPLHF	.	TRBV6-1	TRBJ1-6	few
TGTGCCTGCCTCAGGGTTCCGAACACTGAAGCTTTCTTT	CACLRVPNTEAFF	.	TRBV30	TRBJ1-1	.
TGTGCCAGCGGGGACGGCCACTCTGGAAACACCATATATTTT	CASGDGHSGNTIYF	.	TRBV9	TRBJ1-3	many
TGTGCCAGCAGCTTGGATTTCCCGCTTTTTGCGACTAAAGAGACCCAGTACTTC	CASSLDFPLFATKETQYF	.	TRBV11-2	TRBJ2-5	many
TGTGCCAGCAGTCTTGAGGTTGGTTACGAGCAGTACTTC	CASSLEVGYEQYF	.	TRBV6-1	TRBJ2-7	.
TGTGCCAGCTCACCAGCAGGGAACACCGGGGAGCTGTTTTTT	CASSPAGNTGELFF	.	TRBV18	TRBJ2-2	many
TGTGCCAGCAGTCCCAGGGGAAAGTCCTACGAGCAGTACTTC	CASSPRGKSYEQYF	.	TRBV6-1	TRBJ2-7	many
TGTGCCAGCAGCTTGGCGGTTTGGAGCGGGAAATGGGACCCCCACCAAGAGACCCAGTACTTC	CASSLAVWSGKWDPHQETQYF	TRBD2	TRBV7-8	TRBJ2-5	many
TGTGCCATCTCCTCTAACGGAGCCACTGAAGCTTTCTTT	CAISSNGATEAFF	.	TRBV10-3	TRBJ1-1	.
TGTGCCAGCAGCTTCACCGGGGAGCTGTTTTTT	CASSFTGELFF	.	TRBV7-2	TRBJ2-2	many
TGTGCCAGCAGCCCAAGCGTGCCTCGGGACATTCAGTACTTC	CASSPSVPRDIQYF	.	TRBV6-2/TRBV6-3	TRBJ2-4	.
TGTGCCAGCAGCTTAGTTGGGCAGGGGGCGGAGACCCAGTACTTC	CASSLVGQGAETQYF	TRBD1	TRBV11-2	TRBJ2-5	many
TGTGCCAGCAGTGCATACGGGACCTGGACTAGCACCGGGGAGCTGTTTTTT	CASSAYGTWTSTGELFF	TRBD2	TRBV12-3/TRBV12-4	TRBJ2-2	many
TGTGCCAGCAGCCACCCAGTGACAAGACTTCAGCCCCAGCATTTT	CASSHPVTRLQPQHF	.	TRBV28	TRBJ1-5	.
TGTGCCACCAGCAGGGATACCTCAGGGTCCGCGGGCTACACCTTC	CATSRDTSGSAGYTF	.	TRBV15	TRBJ1-2	many
TGCGCCAGCAGCGGAGGGGGACCGGACCCATTACGGCAGTACTTC	CASSGGGPDPLRQYF	.	TRBV5-1	TRBJ2-7	many
TGCAGCGTTGGAGGGGAGACCCAGTACTTC	CSVGGETQYF	.	TRBV29-1	TRBJ2-5	few
TGTGCCAGCAGCCAAGATTTACAGGCGATTTACGAGCAGTACTTC	CASSQDLQAIYEQYF	.	TRBV4-2	TRBJ2-7	many
TGCGCCAGCAGCTTGTCCCTAGCAACGAACACCGGGGAGCTGTTTTTT	CASSLSLATNTGELFF	.	TRBV5-1	TRBJ2-2	many
TGTGCCAGCAGCCAAGGGCTGGGGACCGGGGAGCTGTTTTTT	CASSQGLGTGELFF	.	TRBV12-3/TRBV12-4	TRBJ2-2	many
TGTGCCAGCACCATGACAGGGAGGTTCACTGAAGCTTTCTTT	CASTMTGRFTEAFF	TRBD1	TRBV25-1	TRBJ1-1	.
TGTGCCAGCACTGGGACAGGGAGAACCGGGGAGCTGTTTTTT	CASTGTGRTGELFF	TRBD1	TRBV12-3/TRBV12-4	TRBJ2-2	.
TGCGCCAGCAGTGAGACTAGCGGGGGGACGAGAGAGACCCAGTACTTC	CASSETSGGTRETQYF	TRBD2	TRBV10-2	TRBJ2-5	.
TGTGCCAGCAGTTATAGTACAGGACCTGGCAATCAGCCCCAGCATTTT	CASSYSTGPGNQPQHF	.	TRBV6-5	TRBJ1-5	many
TGTGCCAGCAGCCTCCTATCCACGGGCGAGCAGTACTTC	CASSLLSTGEQYF	.	TRBV6-5	TRBJ2-7	many
TGTGCCAGCAGCCAAACGCAGGGGAACACTGAAGCTTTCTTT	CASSQTQGNTEAFF	.	TRBV3-1	TRBJ1-1	many
TGTGCCAGCAGCTTAGTTCCCGGGCAGGCTAGCTCCTACGAGCAGTACTTC	CASSLVPGQASSYEQYF	.	TRBV7-2	TRBJ2-7	many
TGCGCCAGCGGGGAGGGCGGGACAACGAACACCGGGGAGCTGTTTTTT	CASGEGGTTNTGELFF	.	TRBV5-1	TRBJ2-2	many
TGTGCCATCAGCGAGACAGGGCGGAACACTGAAGCTTTCTTT	CAISETGRNTEAFF	TRBD1	TRBV10-3	TRBJ1-1	few
TGTGCCAGCAGCTACCCCCCGGCCTATGGCTACACCTTC	CASSYPPAYGYTF	.	TRBV28	TRBJ1-2	.
TGTGCCAGCAGCTCCCCACGGGGACATACGCAAGAGACCCAGTACTTC	CASSSPRGHTQETQYF	.	TRBV7-2	TRBJ2-5	many
TGTGCCACCCGTCGGGGAGCGAACACTGAAGCTTTCTTT	CATRRGANTEAFF	.	TRBV2	TRBJ1-1	many
TGCAGCGTTTATGTGGAAGACAGCGCCTACGAGCAGTACTTC	CSVYVEDSAYEQYF	.	TRBV29-1	TRBJ2-7	.
TGTGCCAGCAGACGTAGCGGGAGCGAGCAGTACTTC	CASRRSGSEQYF	TRBD2	TRBV11-2	TRBJ2-7	.
TGTGCCAGCAGTTTTGCTAGGACAGGGTACTACGAGCAGTACTTC	CASSFARTGYYEQYF	TRBD1	TRBV27	TRBJ2-7	many
TGTGCCAGTTGGGACAGTAAAGAGACCCAGTACTTC	CASWDSKETQYF	TRBD1	TRBV10-3	TRBJ2-5	.
TGTGCCAGCAGCCCGATCCAGCAGGTTCTAGCCTTC	CASSPIQQVLAF	.	TRBV7-4	TRBJ1-2	.
TGTGCCAGCAGTTTATCTGGAGCGGGATCCTACGAGCAGTACTTC	CASSLSGAGSYEQYF	TRBD2	TRBV27	TRBJ2-7	many
TGTGCCAGCAGCCCAACAAGGGACCGTATTCAGTACTTC	CASSPTRDRIQYF	.	TRBV7-2	TRBJ2-4	many
TGTGCTGGCGGCAGGTTCTCCTACGAGCAGTACTTC	CAGGRFSYEQYF	.	TRBV2	TRBJ2-7	many
TGTGCCAGTACGGACGGACGCTACGAGCAGTACTTC	CASTDGRYEQYF	.	TRBV19	TRBJ2-7	many
TGTGCCAGCAGTTTTCTGGGGGGGCGAGAGACCCAGTACTTC	CASSFLGGRETQYF	.	TRBV12-3/TRBV12-4	TRBJ2-5	.